This entry describes one TCR beta chain. The target antigen is unknown. TCRdb keeps only in-frame clones here, not all; method: immunoSEQ multiplex PCR. The sample holds 4,200 or so clones, about three fifths seen once. The V and J ends lost 4 bases and 3 bases respectively, with 6 bases between them. The CDR3 consists of 11 residues. CDR1 SQVTM and CDR2 ANQGSEA come from the germline V gene. This sample was included in a study of Tregs in tolerant kidney transplant recipients. Whole-study findings and limits: This study did not directly address biological reproducibility.

The chain combines TRBV29-1 with TRBJ1-1, with no clear D. The sequencing sample was made of CD8+ T cells from blood cultured with allogeneic cells. This clonotype was obtained from a human donor in good health. The CDR3 sequence: CSVGGYTEAFF. The CDR3 bases are TGCAGCGTTGGAGGGTACACTGAAGCTTTCTTT.